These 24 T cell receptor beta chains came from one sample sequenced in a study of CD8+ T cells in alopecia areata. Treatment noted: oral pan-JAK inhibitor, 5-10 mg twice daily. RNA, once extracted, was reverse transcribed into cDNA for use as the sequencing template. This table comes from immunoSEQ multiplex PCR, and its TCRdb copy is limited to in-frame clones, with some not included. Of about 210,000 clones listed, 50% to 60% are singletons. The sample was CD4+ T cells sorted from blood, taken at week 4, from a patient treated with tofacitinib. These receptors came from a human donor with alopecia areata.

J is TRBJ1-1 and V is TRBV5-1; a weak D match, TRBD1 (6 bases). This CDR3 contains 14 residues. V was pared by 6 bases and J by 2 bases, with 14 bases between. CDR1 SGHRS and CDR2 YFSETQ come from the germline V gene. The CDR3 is CASNSGGANTEAFF. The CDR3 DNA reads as TGCGCCAGCAATTCTGGGGGGGCAAACACTGAAGCTTTCTTT.

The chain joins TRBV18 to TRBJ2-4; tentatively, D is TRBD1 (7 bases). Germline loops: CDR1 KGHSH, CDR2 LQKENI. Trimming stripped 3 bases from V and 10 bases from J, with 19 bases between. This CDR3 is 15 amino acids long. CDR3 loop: CASSPSGGGGMIQYF. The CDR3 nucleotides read TGTGCCAGCTCACCTAGCGGAGGGGGCGGTATGATTCAGTACTTC.

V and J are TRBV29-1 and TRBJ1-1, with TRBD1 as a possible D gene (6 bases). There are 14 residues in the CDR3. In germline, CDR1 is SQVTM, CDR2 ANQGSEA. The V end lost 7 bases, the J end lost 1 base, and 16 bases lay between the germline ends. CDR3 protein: CSALRQAGNTEAFF. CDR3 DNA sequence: TGCAGCGCCCTTCGACAGGCCGGGAACACTGAAGCTTTCTTT.

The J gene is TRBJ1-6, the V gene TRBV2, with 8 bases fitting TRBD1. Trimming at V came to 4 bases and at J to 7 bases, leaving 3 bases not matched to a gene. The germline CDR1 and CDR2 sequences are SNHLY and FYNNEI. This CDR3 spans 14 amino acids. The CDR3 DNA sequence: TGTGCCAGCAGTGCGGGACAGGAGAATTCACCCCTCCACTTT. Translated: CASSAGQENSPLHF.

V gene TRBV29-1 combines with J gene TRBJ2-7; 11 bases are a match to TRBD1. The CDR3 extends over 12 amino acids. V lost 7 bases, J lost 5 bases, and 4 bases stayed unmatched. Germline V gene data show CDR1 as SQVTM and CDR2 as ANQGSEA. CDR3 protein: CSADRGRDEQYF. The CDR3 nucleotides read TGCAGCGCGGACAGGGGGCGGGACGAGCAGTACTTC.

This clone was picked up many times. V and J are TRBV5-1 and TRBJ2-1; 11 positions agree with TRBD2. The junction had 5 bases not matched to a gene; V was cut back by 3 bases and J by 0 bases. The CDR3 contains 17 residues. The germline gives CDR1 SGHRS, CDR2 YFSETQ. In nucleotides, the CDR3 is TGCGCCAGCAGCTCCACTAGCGGGGGTTACTCCTACAATGAGCAGTTCTTC. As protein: CASSSTSGGYSYNEQFF.

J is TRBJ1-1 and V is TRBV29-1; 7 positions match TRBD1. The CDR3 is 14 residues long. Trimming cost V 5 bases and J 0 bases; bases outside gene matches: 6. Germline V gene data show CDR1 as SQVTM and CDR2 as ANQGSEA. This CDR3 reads CSVFKGGLNTEAFF. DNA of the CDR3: TGCAGCGTTTTCAAAGGGGGCTTGAACACTGAAGCTTTCTTT.

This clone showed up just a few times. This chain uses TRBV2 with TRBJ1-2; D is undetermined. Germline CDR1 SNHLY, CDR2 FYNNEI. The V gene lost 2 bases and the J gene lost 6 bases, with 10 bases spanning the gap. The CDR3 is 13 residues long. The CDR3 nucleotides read TGTGCCAGCAGTGAAATCCGGGGAGATGGCTACACCTTC. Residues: CASSEIRGDGYTF.

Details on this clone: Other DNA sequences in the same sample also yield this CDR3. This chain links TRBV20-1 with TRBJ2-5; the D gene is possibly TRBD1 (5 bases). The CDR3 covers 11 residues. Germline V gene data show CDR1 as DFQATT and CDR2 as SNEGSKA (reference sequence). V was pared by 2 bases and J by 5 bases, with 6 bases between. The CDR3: CSARQGETQYF. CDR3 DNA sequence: TGCAGTGCTAGACAGGGTGAGACCCAGTACTTC.

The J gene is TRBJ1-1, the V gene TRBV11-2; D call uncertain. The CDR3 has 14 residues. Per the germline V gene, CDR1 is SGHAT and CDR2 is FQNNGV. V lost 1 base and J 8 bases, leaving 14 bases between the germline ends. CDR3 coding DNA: TGTGCCAGCAGCTTAGGTCTTACGGGGTCAGAAGCTTTCTTT. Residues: CASSLGLTGSEAFF.

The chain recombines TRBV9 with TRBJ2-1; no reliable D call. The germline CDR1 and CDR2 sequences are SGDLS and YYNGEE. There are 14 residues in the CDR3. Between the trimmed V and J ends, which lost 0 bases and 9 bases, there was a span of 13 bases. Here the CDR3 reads CASSVDSGSSEQFF. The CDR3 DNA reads TGTGCCAGCAGCGTAGATTCTGGGTCGAGTGAGCAGTTCTTC.

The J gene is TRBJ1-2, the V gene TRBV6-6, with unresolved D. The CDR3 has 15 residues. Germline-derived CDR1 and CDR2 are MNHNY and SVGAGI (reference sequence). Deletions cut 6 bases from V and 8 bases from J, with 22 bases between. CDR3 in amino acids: CASSHRVPFARGYTF. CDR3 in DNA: TGTGCCAGCAGCCACCGGGTTCCCTTCGCGAGGGGCTACACCTTC.

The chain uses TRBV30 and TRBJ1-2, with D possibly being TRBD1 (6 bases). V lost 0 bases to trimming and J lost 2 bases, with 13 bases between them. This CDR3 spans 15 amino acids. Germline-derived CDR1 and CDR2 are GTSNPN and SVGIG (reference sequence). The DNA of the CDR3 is TGTGCCTGGAGTGTGGGGGGCGTTCAAAACTATGGCTACACCTTC. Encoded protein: CAWSVGGVQNYGYTF.

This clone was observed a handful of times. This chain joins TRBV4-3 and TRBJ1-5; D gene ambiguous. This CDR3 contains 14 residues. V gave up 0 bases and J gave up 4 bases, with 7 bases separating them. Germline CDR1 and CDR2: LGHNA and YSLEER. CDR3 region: CASSQDLVNQPQHF. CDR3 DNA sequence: TGCGCCAGCAGCCAAGATCTGGTAAATCAGCCCCAGCATTTT.

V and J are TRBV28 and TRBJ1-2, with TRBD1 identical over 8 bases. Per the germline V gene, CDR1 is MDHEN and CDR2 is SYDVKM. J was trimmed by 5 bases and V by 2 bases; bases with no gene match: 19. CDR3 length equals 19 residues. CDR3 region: CASSLDVGTGAKGGYGYTF. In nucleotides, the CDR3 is TGTGCCAGCAGTTTAGATGTCGGGACAGGCGCCAAAGGGGGGTATGGCTACACCTTC.

CDR3 bases: TGCGCCAGCAGTCCCAGCGGGGAGTCCACAGATACGCAGTATTTT. Translating gives CASSPSGESTDTQYF. The chain couples TRBV23-1 to TRBJ2-3; TRBD2 matches 7 bases. TRBV23-1 is flagged as an ORF with uncertain function. This CDR3 has 15 residues. V was clipped by 4 bases and J by 2 bases; unmatched bases: 6.

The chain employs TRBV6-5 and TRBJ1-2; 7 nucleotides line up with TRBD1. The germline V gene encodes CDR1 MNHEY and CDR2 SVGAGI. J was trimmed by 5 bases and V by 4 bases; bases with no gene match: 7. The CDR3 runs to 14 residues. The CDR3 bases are TGTGCCAGCAGTTTAGGGACAGACTTTTATGGCTACACCTTC. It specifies CASSLGTDFYGYTF.

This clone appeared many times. This chain's CDR3 is CASSLSTNTEAFF. The CDR3 DNA reads as TGCGCCAGCAGCCTCTCAACGAACACTGAAGCTTTCTTT. V gene TRBV4-3 combines with J gene TRBJ1-1, with D unclear. The CDR3 sequence is 13 residues long. V lost 4 bases and J lost 1, with 7 bases in between. Germline V gives CDR1 LGHNA, CDR2 YSLEER.

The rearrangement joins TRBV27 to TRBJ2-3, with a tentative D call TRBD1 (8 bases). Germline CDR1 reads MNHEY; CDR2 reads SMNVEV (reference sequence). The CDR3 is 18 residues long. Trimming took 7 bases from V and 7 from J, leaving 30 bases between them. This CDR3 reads CASTLVGGGTGALNTQYF. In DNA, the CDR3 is TGTGCCAGCACCTTGGTGGGGGGAGGGACAGGCGCTCTTAATACGCAGTATTTT.

CDR3 coding DNA: TGTGCCACCCAAGGACTAGCGGTCCACAATGAGCAGTTCTTC. Amino acid sequence: CATQGLAVHNEQFF. The chain uses TRBV2 and TRBJ2-1; 10 nucleotides agree with TRBD2. The V segment lost 10 bases and the J segment 5 bases; nucleotides outside the gene matches: 8. CDR3 length equals 14 residues. Germline loops: CDR1 SNHLY, CDR2 FYNNEI. Supplemented by reference TRBV2 and TRBJ2-1, the full variable domain reads EPEVTQTPSHQVTQMGQEVILRCVPISNHLYFYWYRQILGQKVEFLVSFYNNEISEKSEIFDDQFSVERPDGSNFTLKIRSTKLEDSAMYFCATQGLAVHNEQFFGPGTRLTVL.

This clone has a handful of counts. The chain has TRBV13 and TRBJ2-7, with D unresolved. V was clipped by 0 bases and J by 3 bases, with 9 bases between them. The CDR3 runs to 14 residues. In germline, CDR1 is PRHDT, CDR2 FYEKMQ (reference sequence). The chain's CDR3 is CASSLGQTLYEQYF. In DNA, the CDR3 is TGTGCCAGCAGCTTAGGCCAGACCCTCTACGAGCAGTACTTC. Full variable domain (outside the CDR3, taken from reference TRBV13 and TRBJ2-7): AAGVIQSPRHLIKEKRETATLKCYPIPRHDTVYWYQQGPGQDPQFLISFYEKMQSDKGSIPDRFSAQQFSDYHSELNMSSLELGDSALYFCASSLGQTLYEQYFGPGTRLTVT.

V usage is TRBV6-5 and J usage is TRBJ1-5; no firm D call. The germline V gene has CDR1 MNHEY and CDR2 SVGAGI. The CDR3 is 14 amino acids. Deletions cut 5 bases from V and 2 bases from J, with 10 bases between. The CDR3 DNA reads TGTGCCAGCAGTAGAGGTCGGGGCAATCAGCCCCAGCATTTT. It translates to CASSRGRGNQPQHF.

The CDR3 reads CASSYSGETYEQYF. In nucleotides, the CDR3 is TGTGCCAGCAGTTACTCGGGGGAAACCTACGAGCAGTACTTC. The rearrangement uses TRBV6-5 and TRBJ2-7, with D possibly called TRBD1 or TRBD2 (5 bases each). This CDR3 has 14 amino acids. V was shortened by 0 bases and J by 2 bases, with 8 bases between the two germline ends. Looked up from germline, CDR1 is MNHEY and CDR2 is SVGAGI.

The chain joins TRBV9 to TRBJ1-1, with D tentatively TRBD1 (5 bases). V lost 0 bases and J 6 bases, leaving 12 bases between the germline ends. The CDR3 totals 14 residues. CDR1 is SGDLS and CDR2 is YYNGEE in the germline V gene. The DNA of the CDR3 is TGTGCCAGCAGCGTAGATATCGGGGGATCTGAAGCTTTCTTT. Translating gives CASSVDIGGSEAFF.